Listed here is a single T cell receptor beta chain. Its antigen is as yet unknown. In germline, CDR1 is ENHRY, CDR2 SYGVKD. CDR3 size: 14 residues. Trimming took 1 base from V and 3 from J, leaving 9 bases between them. This specimen comes from a study of T cells in Graves' hyperthyroidism and ophthalmopathy. Whole-study results and caveats: Blood also contained most expanded thyroid clonotypes above 0.001. Ophthalmopathy, as predicted by the model, came a median approximately 5.9 months after the prediction.

Researchers took RNA transcripts and amplified the TCR beta CDR3 regions from them. An initial round of RT-PCR targeting the TCR CDR3 relied on the HTBI primer set. Each CDR3 protein is one row after TCRdb ran MiXCR on the multiplex PCR reads. The sample has more than 500,000 distinct CDR3 sequences; 46% are singletons. Uncontrolled infection, other autoimmune disease, pregnancy or lactation barred patients from enrollment. Clinical symptoms, serum thyroxine, TRAb, thyroid ultrasound and orbital computed tomography established diagnosis. Sequencing was carried out using peripheral blood or thyroid tissue (not recorded which). The origin of this receptor is an adult woman with Graves' disease, either hyperthyroidism or ophthalmopathy (not recorded which). The rearrangement joins TRBV10-3 to TRBJ1-2; D gene uncertain. The CDR3 loop reads CAISELIGHYGYTF. CDR3 bases: TGTGCCATCAGTGAGTTGATAGGCCACTATGGCTACACCTTC.